This TCR beta chain was found in a study of CD8 T cells in ankylosing spondylitis. There are 15 residues in the CDR3. Germline V gives CDR1 MGHRA, CDR2 YSYEKL. Trimming took 3 bases from V and 4 from J, leaving 15 bases between them. MiXCR, applied by TCRdb to the 5' RACE reads, yields one record per CDR3 protein. Here the sample spans tens of thousands of distinct CDR3 sequences, roughly 10% being singletons. In its sample, this clonotype was seen a few times. Antigen: not known. Study observations and caveats: Characteristic, it appeared, of ankylosing spondylitis blood was a TCR beta motif of about eight highly homologous variants.

This receptor was taken from a male donor with ankylosing spondylitis. J is TRBJ2-5 and V is TRBV4-1; D might be TRBD1 (5 bases). Source material: blood, either unsorted or a sorted T cell fraction (not recorded which). DNA for the CDR3: TGCGCCAGCAGCCAGGGTCTGGGGCCGTCAGAGACCCAGTACTTC. Its translation: CASSQGLGPSETQYF.